The present T cell receptor beta chain was sequenced within a study of beta chain features in type 1 diabetes. Study-wide points: Across patients, naive, central memory and Treg TCRB repertoires exhibited apparently greater similarity than was observed across healthy donors. The influence of HLA type on TCRB rearrangement stayed undetermined. Across all four CD4+ subsets, people with type 1 diabetes showed modestly shorter TCRB CDR3s.

Sampling consisted of one heparinised blood draw per donor, averaging approximately 120 mL. As every portion of the isolated RNA was reverse transcribed, the sequencing read expressed TCRB transcripts. Repertoires were generated with immunoSEQ multiplex PCR, while TCRdb's copy carries only in-frame clones and drops some. This table holds about 740,000 clones, around an eighth found once. A note on this clone: The target antigen is unknown.

V gave up 7 bases and J gave up 6 bases; unmatched junction bases: 7. This CDR3 spans 14 amino acids. The germline CDR1 and CDR2 sequences are MNHEY and SVGAGI. Sequencing was performed on naive CD4+ T cells from blood. This sequence was found in a young man with type 1 diabetes. The chain is built from TRBV6-5 and TRBJ2-1; 9 bases fit TRBD1. CDR3 bases: TGTGCCAGCACCGGGACAGGGAACACCAATGAGCAGTTCTTC. Translation gives CASTGTGNTNEQFF.